This TCR beta chain was observed in a study of blood T cells in healthy people across ages. Broader study findings: Age brought a roughly linear fall in TCR beta diversity measured per million T cells. Compared with aged donors, long-lived donors showed fewer expanded clones, suggesting selection.

The V gene lost 5 bases and the J gene lost 5 bases, with 12 bases spanning the gap. The CDR3 loop spans 13 amino acids. The germline CDR1 and CDR2 sequences are ENHRY and SYGVKD. A sample-barcoded 5' primer and a J-beta primer mix were used in a second PCR of roughly 6 to 12 cycles. From each sample, at least 3 million paired-end reads containing CDR3 were obtained. TCRdb itself ran the 5' RACE reads through MiXCR, one entry per CDR3 protein. The repertoire holds some 1.1 million distinct CDR3 sequences, with 35% to 40% as singletons. Each donor's blood draw was 8.5 to 10 milliliters of peripheral blood. Notes on this clonotype: The antigen remains unidentified.

This TCR was recovered from a man aged 18 to 29 in good health. The J gene is TRBJ1-1, the V gene TRBV10-3; the D is unclear. Specimen: blood. The CDR3: CAISRIAATEAFF. The CDR3 DNA reads TGTGCCATCAGTAGAATTGCGGCAACTGAAGCTTTCTTT.